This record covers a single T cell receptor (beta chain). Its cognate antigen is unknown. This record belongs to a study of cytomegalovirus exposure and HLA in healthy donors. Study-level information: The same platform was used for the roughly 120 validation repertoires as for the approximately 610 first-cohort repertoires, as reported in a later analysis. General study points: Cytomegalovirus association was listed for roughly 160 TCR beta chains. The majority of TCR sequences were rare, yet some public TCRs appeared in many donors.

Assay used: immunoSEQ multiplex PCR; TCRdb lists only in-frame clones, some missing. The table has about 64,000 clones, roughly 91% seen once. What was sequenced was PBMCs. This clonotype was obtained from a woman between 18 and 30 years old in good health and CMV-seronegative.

CDR3 sequence reads: CSVGPGQGADTEAFF. In nucleotides, the CDR3 is TGCAGCGTTGGACCGGGACAGGGGGCGGACACTGAAGCTTTCTTT. V gene TRBV29-1 combines with J gene TRBJ1-1, with 12 bases lining up with TRBD1. The CDR3 contains 15 residues. Germline assignment: CDR1 SQVTM and CDR2 ANQGSEA. The junction had 6 bases not matched to a gene; V was cut back by 4 bases and J by 3 bases.